This TCR beta chain stems from a study of T cell repertoires in cytomegalovirus infection. Study summary: Indicated by public TCR beta signatures were CMV infection and matching HLA type. Overall study results and limits: Accumulated public TCR beta family frequency recognized individuals carrying CMV together with the relevant HLA. Ex vivo responses were dominated by HLA-C-restricted CMV-specific TCR beta clonotypes.

Trimming pared 2 bases from V and 7 bases from J, leaving 20 bases between. The CDR3 has 16 residues. CDR1 and CDR2 from the germline V gene are MNHEY and SVGAGI. TCRdb fed the reads into MiXCR, producing one record per CDR3 protein. This table holds some 400,000 distinct CDR3 sequences, about a sixth found once. This clonotype was detected only a few times. Its antigen is not identified. Material: PBMCs. This sequence originates from a human donor in good health (CMV status not recorded). Some clones in this sample may be carry-over from other donors' samples. The chain links TRBV6-5 to TRBJ1-1; tentatively, D is TRBD1 (5 bases). The DNA for the CDR3 is TGTGCCAGCAGTTACCGCAGTTTTGAGGGGACCAATGAAGCTTTCTTT. It codes for CASSYRSFEGTNEAFF.